This is a list of T cell receptor beta chains from one sample in a study of cytomegalovirus exposure and HLA in healthy donors. Sequencing used immunoSEQ multiplex PCR; TCRdb keeps in-frame clones, though not all of them. The sample lists about 360,000 clones, roughly 89% occurring once. What was sequenced was PBMCs. These receptors came from a woman in her late teens or twenties in good health and CMV-seronegative. The conserved cysteine and the conserved F or W are not part of the CDR3 here.

v_gene: TRBV6-1
j_gene: TRBJ1-2
CDR3aa: ASSEVEYSYGYT

v_gene: TRBV2
j_gene: TRBJ2-1
CDR3aa: ASSPRRTSGIWQEQF

v_gene: TRBV29-1
j_gene: TRBJ1-1
CDR3aa: SATGVREGTEAF

v_gene: TRBV5-1
j_gene: TRBJ2-1
CDR3aa: ASRGSTGQGNYNEQF

v_gene: TRBV4-2
j_gene: TRBJ2-2
CDR3aa: ASSQDPSGTYTGELF

v_gene: TRBV7-9
j_gene: TRBJ2-1
CDR3aa: ATQDTSSYNEQF

v_gene: TRBV28
j_gene: TRBJ1-2
CDR3aa: ASTQDGGGYGYT

v_gene: TRBV5-6
j_gene: TRBJ1-2
CDR3aa: ASGIWGGDYGYT

v_gene: TRBV19
j_gene: TRBJ1-6
CDR3aa: ASSNDRGRGTLH

v_gene: TRBV19
j_gene: TRBJ1-4
CDR3aa: ASSPNYRTGLDEKLF

v_gene: TRBV28
j_gene: TRBJ2-7
CDR3aa: ASSFGSVSYEQY

v_gene: TRBV28
j_gene: TRBJ1-4
CDR3aa: ASRVLNEKLF

v_gene: TRBV7-9
j_gene: TRBJ1-6
CDR3aa: ASKARDYNSPLH

v_gene: TRBV4-1
j_gene: TRBJ2-7
CDR3aa: ASSQSGESPYEQY

v_gene: TRBV28
j_gene: TRBJ2-7
CDR3aa: ASSETGYEQY

v_gene: TRBV30
j_gene: TRBJ2-5
CDR3aa: AWRTGEETQY

v_gene: TRBV30
j_gene: TRBJ1-6
CDR3aa: AWSPGQSSYNSPLH

v_gene: TRBV5-4
j_gene: TRBJ2-7
CDR3aa: ASSPGQGVYEQY

v_gene: TRBV18
j_gene: TRBJ1-2
CDR3aa: ASSPAGTEINYGYT

v_gene: TRBV11-2
j_gene: TRBJ2-1
CDR3aa: ASSLATSGSGNEQF

v_gene: TRBV30
j_gene: TRBJ1-2
CDR3aa: AWSVHEIRHYGYT

v_gene: TRBV7-3
j_gene: TRBJ2-6
CDR3aa: ASRQSRGGPGANVLT

v_gene: TRBV27
j_gene: TRBJ2-1
CDR3aa: ASSVLGVGGGSYNEQF

v_gene: TRBV2
j_gene: TRBJ2-1
CDR3aa: ASMAPAGGNEQF

v_gene: TRBV2
j_gene: TRBJ2-7
CDR3aa: ASSVGLVSEQY

v_gene: TRBV25-1
j_gene: TRBJ2-2
CDR3aa: AKGLPRKLF

v_gene: TRBV5-6
j_gene: TRBJ2-4
CDR3aa: ASSLGREAKNIQY

v_gene: TRBV4-1
j_gene: TRBJ2-7
CDR3aa: ASSQDPLPPYEQY

v_gene: TRBV4-1
j_gene: TRBJ2-7
CDR3aa: ASSQGQEISSYEQY

v_gene: TRBV5-6
j_gene: TRBJ2-3
CDR3aa: ASTLVRGTDTQY

v_gene: TRBV4-1
j_gene: TRBJ1-1
CDR3aa: ASSQVRQANTEAF

v_gene: TRBV14
j_gene: TRBJ2-2
CDR3aa: ASSHYRGRTGELF

v_gene: TRBV13
j_gene: TRBJ2-1
CDR3aa: ASRRGTAPVPEQF

v_gene: TRBV30
j_gene: TRBJ1-2
CDR3aa: AWSPRGRVGYT

v_gene: TRBV27
j_gene: TRBJ1-5
CDR3aa: ASSQSRGRQPQH

v_gene: TRBV28
j_gene: TRBJ2-3
CDR3aa: ASSLGLAGGGDTQY

v_gene: TRBV28
j_gene: TRBJ1-4
CDR3aa: ASMPKGHATNEKLF

v_gene: TRBV2
j_gene: TRBJ2-1
CDR3aa: ASRPGTADRYNEQF

v_gene: TRBV29-1
j_gene: TRBJ2-6
CDR3aa: SVEEGGSGANVLT

v_gene: TRBV9
j_gene: TRBJ1-1
CDR3aa: ASSEDRGRPNTEAF

v_gene: TRBV6-5
j_gene: TRBJ1-2
CDR3aa: ASRAREGANYGYT

v_gene: TRBV4-1
j_gene: TRBJ1-1
CDR3aa: ASSQVAGGPEAF

v_gene: TRBV5-1
j_gene: TRBJ2-5
CDR3aa: ASSPGGGGQETQY

v_gene: TRBV6-5
j_gene: TRBJ1-4
CDR3aa: ASRKQGGTNEKLF

v_gene: TRBV6-5
j_gene: TRBJ2-3
CDR3aa: ASSYSPAGGPDTQY

v_gene: TRBV7-9
j_gene: TRBJ1-2
CDR3aa: ASTLRGSELYGYT

v_gene: TRBV13
j_gene: TRBJ2-7
CDR3aa: ASSPHYEQY

v_gene: TRBV11-3
j_gene: TRBJ1-5
CDR3aa: ASSLGVRRGSNQPQH

v_gene: TRBV5-1
j_gene: TRBJ1-1
CDR3aa: ASSLVVNTEAF

v_gene: TRBV27
j_gene: TRBJ2-3
CDR3aa: ASSLDDTRGTDTQY

v_gene: TRBV11-2
j_gene: TRBJ2-1
CDR3aa: ASSLDHNFPNEQF

v_gene: TRBV27
j_gene: TRBJ2-3
CDR3aa: ASSSASGRLTDTQY

v_gene: TRBV9
j_gene: TRBJ1-3
CDR3aa: ASSVQPGQSSGNTIY

v_gene: TRBV13
j_gene: TRBJ2-7
CDR3aa: ASSLGAQGAYEQY

v_gene: TRBV15
j_gene: TRBJ1-1
CDR3aa: ATSMEGQMNTEAF

v_gene: TRBV6-4
j_gene: TRBJ2-5
CDR3aa: ASREGLAGEIETQY

v_gene: TRBV7-8
j_gene: TRBJ2-5
CDR3aa: ASSLGVLTSGGQETQY

v_gene: TRBV23-1
j_gene: TRBJ1-5
CDR3aa: ASSQGRPGTGGDQPQH

v_gene: TRBV20-1
j_gene: TRBJ1-5
CDR3aa: SAPLGEPQH